This T cell receptor beta chain is drawn from a study of regulatory dendritic cells for organ transplantation. Background on the study: LPS was added to dendritic cell cultures on day 6. Study conclusions and caveats: Resting memory CD8+ T cells held the most alloreactive clonotypes.

As for this clone: Its antigen is unidentified.

Sorted T cells were CFSE-labeled and cultured 5 days with allogeneic regulatory or mature dendritic cells at 1:10. The table came from immunoSEQ multiplex PCR; TCRdb's copy has only in-frame clones and leaves some out. Among more than 15,000 clones, around 80% were seen once, and the ten largest hold more than 3%. This clonotype was sampled from a human donor in good health. Specimen: memory CD4+ T cells from blood cultured with regulatory dendritic cells. Subset reported: CD45RO+ memory T cells.

The CDR3 sequence: CASSLGGLAGAYNEQFF. CDR3 in DNA: TGCGCCAGCAGCCTGGGGGGACTAGCGGGAGCGTACAATGAGCAGTTCTTC. V usage is TRBV5-1 and J usage is TRBJ2-1; 14 bases are shared with TRBD2. CDR1 is SGHRS, CDR2 YFSETQ, per germline. The length of the CDR3 is 17 residues. Trimming removed 4 bases from V and 4 bases from J; junction bases left unmatched: 7.